A single sample gave rise to the 14 T cell receptor beta chains below, sequenced in a study of cytomegalovirus exposure and HLA in healthy donors. Here immunoSEQ multiplex PCR was the method, and the copy in TCRdb shows in-frame clones only, minus some. The table records approximately 210,000 clones, 80% to 90% of them present only once. Specimen: PBMCs. These receptors all come from a woman between 18 and 29 years old in good health and CMV-seronegative.

The chain employs TRBV6-5 and TRBJ2-1, with 9 positions matching TRBD2. CDR3 length: 15 amino acids. From germline, CDR1 is MNHEY and CDR2 SVGAGI. With 4 bases clipped from V and 8 bases from J, the junction kept 9 bases outside the gene matches. The CDR3, as DNA: TGTGCCAGCAGTTCACGCGGGGGGGGGTCCGATGAGCAGTTCTTC. Residues: CASSSRGGGSDEQFF.

The chain carries TRBV10-3 and TRBJ1-2; 8 nucleotides match TRBD1. CDR3 length: 15 amino acids. Germline V CDR1 and CDR2: ENHRY, SYGVKD. V was clipped by 4 bases and J by 3 bases; unmatched bases: 7. CDR3 sequence: CAISAADRDDYGYTF. The CDR3 DNA reads as TGTGCCATCAGTGCTGCGGACAGGGACGACTATGGCTACACCTTC.

By share of the sample, this clone is medium-sized. The chain is built from TRBV4-2 and TRBJ2-2; TRBD1 matches 9 bases. The CDR3 has 15 amino acids. V was pared by 1 base and J by 3 bases, with 0 bases of the junction left unmatched. CDR1 LGHNA and CDR2 YNFKEQ come from the germline V gene. DNA for the CDR3: TGTGCCAGCAGCCAAGGACAGGGGGACACCGGGGAGCTGTTTTTT. Translating gives CASSQGQGDTGELFF.

The rearrangement joins TRBV7-9 to TRBJ2-6; maybe TRBD1 (5 bases). Germline CDR1 reads SEHNR; CDR2 reads FQNEAQ (reference sequence). The length of the CDR3 is 15 residues. The V and J ends lost 4 bases and 2 bases respectively, with 9 bases between them. The CDR3 here is CASSSTGPGANVLTF. The DNA for the CDR3 is TGTGCCAGCAGCTCTACAGGTCCTGGGGCCAACGTCCTGACTTTC.

In DNA, the CDR3 is TGTGCCAGCAAGTGGGAGGGAGTATCGGAGACCCAGTACTTC. Its protein is CASKWEGVSETQYF. This rearrangement joins TRBV2 to TRBJ2-5; 7 bases match TRBD2. V was clipped by 7 bases and J by 5 bases; unmatched bases: 10. Per germline, CDR1 SNHLY and CDR2 FYNNEI. This CDR3 has 14 amino acids.

The V call is TRBV6-5, the J call TRBJ1-1, with TRBD1 matching 9 bases. Trimming at V came to 2 bases and at J to 4 bases, leaving 5 bases not matched to a gene. Germline V gives CDR1 MNHEY, CDR2 SVGAGI. The CDR3 is made up of 15 amino acids. The DNA for the CDR3 is TGTGCCAGCAGTTACGGCGGACAGGGGAGCACTGAAGCTTTCTTT. Protein sequence: CASSYGGQGSTEAFF.

This chain connects TRBV27 to TRBJ1-4; perhaps TRBD1 as D (6 bases). Germline CDR1 is MNHEY and CDR2 is SMNVEV (reference sequence). The CDR3 has 16 amino acids. Trimming removed 5 bases at V and 8 bases at J, with 21 bases between. CDR3 sequence: CASSPNLAGAKEKLFF. The CDR3 nucleotides are TGTGCCAGCAGTCCTAACTTGGCAGGGGCGAAAGAAAAACTGTTTTTT.

The chain couples TRBV2 to TRBJ2-1; the D gene is possibly TRBD1 (6 bases). The CDR3 length is 17 residues. The ends were cut back, 5 bases at V and 1 base at J, with 18 bases in the middle. CDR1 and CDR2 (germline): SNHLY, FYNNEI. The CDR3 loop reads CASSFPPRDISYNEQFF. CDR3 in DNA: TGTGCCAGCAGTTTCCCCCCCAGGGACATTTCCTACAATGAGCAGTTCTTC.

This clone was counted once. The rearrangement links TRBV4-3 to TRBJ2-3; 10 nucleotides match TRBD2. This CDR3 has 17 residues. Germline trimming cut 0 bases from V and 4 bases from J; bases unmatched to any gene: 7. The germline V gene encodes CDR1 LGHNA and CDR2 YSLEER. The CDR3 DNA reads as TGCGCCAGCAGCCAAGATTGGGCTAGCGGGAGTCCAGATACGCAGTATTTT. Its protein product is CASSQDWASGSPDTQYF.

The gene calls are TRBV2 and TRBJ1-1, with D perhaps TRBD1 (5 bases). With 8 bases removed from V and 2 bases from J, the gap between germline ends came to 12 bases. Germline CDR1 and CDR2: SNHLY and FYNNEI. CDR3 length: 13 residues. The CDR3: CASVYDRNTEAFF. DNA of the CDR3: TGTGCCAGCGTTTACGACAGAAACACTGAAGCTTTCTTT.

The CDR3 loop is CASSLRGRTAGNTEAFF. In DNA, the CDR3 is TGTGCCAGCAGCTTACGGGGCCGGACAGCGGGAAACACTGAAGCTTTCTTT. This chain links TRBV7-9 with TRBJ1-1; weak D call: TRBD1 (6 bases). Trimming stripped 2 bases from V and 2 bases from J, with 18 bases between. Germline assignment: CDR1 SEHNR and CDR2 FQNEAQ (reference sequence). The CDR3 is made up of 17 amino acids. Based on the CDR3 plus reference TRBV7-9 and TRBJ1-1, the full variable domain is DTGVSQNPRHKITKRGQNVTFRCDPISEHNRLYWYRQTLGQGPEFLTYFQNEAQLEKSRLLSDRFSAERPKGSFSTLEIQRTEQGDSAMYLCASSLRGRTAGNTEAFFGQGTRLTVV.

The DNA of the CDR3 is TGTGCCAGCAGTTATGCGGGTCGGAGCAATCAGCCCCAGCATTTT. This codes for CASSYAGRSNQPQHF. V usage is TRBV6-6 and J usage is TRBJ1-5; D call uncertain. The V and J ends lost 3 bases and 1 base respectively, with 10 bases between them. Germline CDR1 and CDR2: MNHNY and SVGAGI (reference sequence). The CDR3 has 15 amino acids.

This rearrangement joins TRBV27 to TRBJ1-2; D unresolved. This CDR3 comprises 11 residues. Germline loops: CDR1 MNHEY, CDR2 SMNVEV (reference sequence). The V gene lost 7 bases and the J gene lost 8 bases, with 11 bases spanning the gap. Here the CDR3 reads CASTRQGGYTF. DNA for the CDR3: TGTGCCAGCACGCGACAAGGCGGCTACACCTTC.

The chain is built from TRBV4-2 and TRBJ1-1; TRBD1 matches 8 bases. V lost 3 bases and J lost 4; bases outside the gene matches: 7. Germline CDR1 reads LGHNA; CDR2 reads YNFKEQ. The CDR3 contains 15 residues. In DNA, the CDR3 is TGTGCCAGCAGCCATGGAGGACAGGGCGGCACTGAAGCTTTCTTT. Translation gives CASSHGGQGGTEAFF.